This TCR beta chain was identified in a study of T cells in localized non-small cell lung cancer. Study outcomes and limitations: Adjacent lung was found to contain a median around 58 of the top 100 tumor clones. Uninvolved adjacent lung showed peak T cell clonality, exceeding tumor. Longer overall survival was associated with a higher density of T cells in the blood.

Data came from immunoSEQ multiplex PCR; TCRdb stores just in-frame clones and leaves some out. Altogether tens of thousands of clones are present, approximately 86% being singletons, with the ten largest covering around a sixth. V lost 7 bases, J lost 7 bases, and 8 bases stayed unmatched. Germline V lookup: CDR1 MNHNS, CDR2 SASEGT. The CDR3 extends over 15 amino acids. Concerning this clone: Its antigen is currently unknown.

The V gene is TRBV6-1, the J gene TRBJ2-1; 12 bases map to TRBD2. The clonotype comes from a man aged 40 to 69 with stage III lung adenocarcinoma. Sequencing was performed on peripheral blood mononuclear cells, taken before any cancer treatment. CDR3 residues: CASIPGLAGLNEQFF. In nucleotides, the CDR3 is TGTGCCAGCATCCCAGGACTAGCGGGGTTAAATGAGCAGTTCTTC.